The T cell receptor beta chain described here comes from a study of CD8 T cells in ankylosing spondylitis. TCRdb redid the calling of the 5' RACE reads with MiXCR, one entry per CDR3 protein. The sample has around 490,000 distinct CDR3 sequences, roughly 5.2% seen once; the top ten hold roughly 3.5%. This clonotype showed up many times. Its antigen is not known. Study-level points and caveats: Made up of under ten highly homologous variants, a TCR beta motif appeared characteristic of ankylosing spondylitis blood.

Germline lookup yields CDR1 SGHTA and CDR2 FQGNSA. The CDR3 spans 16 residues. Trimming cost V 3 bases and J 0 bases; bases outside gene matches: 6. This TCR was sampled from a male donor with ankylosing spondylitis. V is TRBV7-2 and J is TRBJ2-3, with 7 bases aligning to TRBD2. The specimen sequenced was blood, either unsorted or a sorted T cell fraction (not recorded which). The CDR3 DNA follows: TGTGCCAGCAGCTTTTCTAGCGGTTCCAGCACAGATACGCAGTATTTT. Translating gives CASSFSSGSSTDTQYF.